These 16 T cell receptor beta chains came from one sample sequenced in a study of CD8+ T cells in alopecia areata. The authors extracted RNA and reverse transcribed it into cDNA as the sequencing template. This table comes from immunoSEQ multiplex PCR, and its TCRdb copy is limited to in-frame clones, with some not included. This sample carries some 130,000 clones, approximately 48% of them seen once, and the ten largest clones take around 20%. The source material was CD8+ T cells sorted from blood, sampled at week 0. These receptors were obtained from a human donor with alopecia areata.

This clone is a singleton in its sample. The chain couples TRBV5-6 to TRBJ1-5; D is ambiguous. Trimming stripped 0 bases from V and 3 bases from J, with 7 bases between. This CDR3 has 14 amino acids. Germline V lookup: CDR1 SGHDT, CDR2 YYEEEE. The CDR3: CASSLGRDNQPQHF. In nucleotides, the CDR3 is TGTGCCAGCAGCTTGGGGCGGGACAATCAGCCCCAGCATTTT. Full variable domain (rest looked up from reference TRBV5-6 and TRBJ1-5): DAGVTQSPTHLIKTRGQQVTLRCSPKSGHDTVSWYQQALGQGPQFIFQYYEEEERQRGNFPDRFSGHQFPNYSSELNVNALLLGDSALYLCASSLGRDNQPQHFGDGTRLSIL.

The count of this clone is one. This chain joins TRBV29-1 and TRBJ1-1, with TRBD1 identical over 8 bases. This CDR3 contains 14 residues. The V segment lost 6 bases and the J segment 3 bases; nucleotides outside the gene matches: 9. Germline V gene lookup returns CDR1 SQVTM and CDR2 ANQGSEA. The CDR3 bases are TGCAGCGTCGAAACCAGACAGGGGCACACTGAAGCTTTCTTT. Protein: CSVETRQGHTEAFF.

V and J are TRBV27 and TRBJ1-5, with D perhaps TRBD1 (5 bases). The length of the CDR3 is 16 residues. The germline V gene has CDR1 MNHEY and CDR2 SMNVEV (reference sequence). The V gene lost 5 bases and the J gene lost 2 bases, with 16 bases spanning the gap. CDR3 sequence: CASSPMGPWGNQPQHF. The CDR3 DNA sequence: TGTGCCAGCAGTCCGATGGGACCTTGGGGCAATCAGCCCCAGCATTTT.

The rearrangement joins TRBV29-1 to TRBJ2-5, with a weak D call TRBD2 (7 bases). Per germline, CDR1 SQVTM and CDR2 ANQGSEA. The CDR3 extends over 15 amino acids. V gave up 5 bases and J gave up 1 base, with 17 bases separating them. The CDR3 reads CSVLGGTRLQETQYF. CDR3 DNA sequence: TGCAGCGTTTTGGGGGGGACAAGACTCCAAGAGACCCAGTACTTC.

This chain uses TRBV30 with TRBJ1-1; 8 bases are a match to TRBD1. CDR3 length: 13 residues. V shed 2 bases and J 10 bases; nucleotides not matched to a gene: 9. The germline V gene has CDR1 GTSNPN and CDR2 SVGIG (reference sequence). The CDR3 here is CAWSYGQGGRAFF. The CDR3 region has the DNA TGTGCCTGGAGTTACGGACAGGGAGGGAGAGCTTTCTTT.

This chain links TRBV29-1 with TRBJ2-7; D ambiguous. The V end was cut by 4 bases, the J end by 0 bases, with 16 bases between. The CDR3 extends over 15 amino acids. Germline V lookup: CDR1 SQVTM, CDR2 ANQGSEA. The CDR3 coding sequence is TGCAGCGTTGTTCTTTTTGGGCAGAACTCCTACGAGCAGTACTTC. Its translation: CSVVLFGQNSYEQYF.

The CDR3 sequence: CASSLDGGNTEAFF. As DNA, the CDR3 is TGTGCCAGCAGTTTGGACGGAGGGAACACTGAAGCTTTCTTT. The chain recombines TRBV6-5 with TRBJ1-1; D is ambiguous. V gave up 4 bases and J gave up 1 base, with 10 bases separating them. The CDR3 contains 14 residues. Germline assignment: CDR1 MNHEY and CDR2 SVGAGI.

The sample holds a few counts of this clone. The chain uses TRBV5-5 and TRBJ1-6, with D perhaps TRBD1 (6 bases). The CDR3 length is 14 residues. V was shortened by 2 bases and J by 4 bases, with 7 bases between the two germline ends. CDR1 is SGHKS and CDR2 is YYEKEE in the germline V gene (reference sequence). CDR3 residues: CASSFDRYNSPLHF. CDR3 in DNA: TGTGCCAGCAGCTTCGACAGGTATAATTCACCCCTCCACTTT.

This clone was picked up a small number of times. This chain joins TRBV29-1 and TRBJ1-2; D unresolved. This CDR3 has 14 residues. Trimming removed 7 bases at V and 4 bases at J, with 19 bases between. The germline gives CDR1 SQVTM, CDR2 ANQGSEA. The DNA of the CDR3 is TGCAGCGCGGCAGACCGGGGTAGCTTCTATGGCTACACCTTC. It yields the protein CSAADRGSFYGYTF. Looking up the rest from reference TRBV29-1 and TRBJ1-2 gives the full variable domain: SAVISQKPSRDICQRGTSLTIQCQVDSQVTMMFWYRQQPGQSLTLIATANQGSEATYESGFVIDKFPISRPNLTFSTLTVSNMSPEDSSIYLCSAADRGSFYGYTFGSGTRLTVV.

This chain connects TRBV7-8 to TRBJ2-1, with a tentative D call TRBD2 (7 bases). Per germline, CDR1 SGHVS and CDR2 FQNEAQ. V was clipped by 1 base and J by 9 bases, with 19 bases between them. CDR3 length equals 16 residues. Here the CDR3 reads CASSLVRRGPGAEQFF. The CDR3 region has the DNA TGTGCCAGCAGCTTAGTTCGGCGGGGGCCCGGAGCTGAGCAGTTCTTC. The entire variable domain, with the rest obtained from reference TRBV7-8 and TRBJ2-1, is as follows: GAGVSQSPRYKVAKRGQDVALRCDPISGHVSLFWYQQALGQGPEFLTYFQNEAQLDKSGLPSDRFFAERPEGSVSTLKIQRTQQEDSAVYLCASSLVRRGPGAEQFFGPGTRLTVL.

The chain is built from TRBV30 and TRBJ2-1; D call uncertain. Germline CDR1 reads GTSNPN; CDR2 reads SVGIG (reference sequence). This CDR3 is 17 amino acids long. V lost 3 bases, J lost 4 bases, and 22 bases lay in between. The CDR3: CAWRPLEQDLNYNEQFF. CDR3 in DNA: TGTGCCTGGAGGCCCCTTGAGCAGGACCTTAATTACAATGAGCAGTTCTTC.

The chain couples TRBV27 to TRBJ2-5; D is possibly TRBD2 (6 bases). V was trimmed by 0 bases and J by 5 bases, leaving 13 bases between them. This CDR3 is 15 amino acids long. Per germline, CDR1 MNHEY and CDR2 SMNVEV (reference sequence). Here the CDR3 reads CASSLSGLSGETQYF. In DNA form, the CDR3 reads TGTGCCAGCAGTTTATCCGGGCTCAGCGGGGAGACCCAGTACTTC.

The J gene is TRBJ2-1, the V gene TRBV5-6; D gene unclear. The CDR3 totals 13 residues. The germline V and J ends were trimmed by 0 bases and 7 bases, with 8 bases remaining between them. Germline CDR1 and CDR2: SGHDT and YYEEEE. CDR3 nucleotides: TGTGCCAGCAGCTTGGCACAGCTAAATGAGCAGTTCTTC. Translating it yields CASSLAQLNEQFF.

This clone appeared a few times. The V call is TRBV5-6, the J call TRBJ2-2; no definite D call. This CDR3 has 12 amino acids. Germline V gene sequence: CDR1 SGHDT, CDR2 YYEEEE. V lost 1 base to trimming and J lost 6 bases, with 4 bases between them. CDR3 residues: CASSLKAGELFF. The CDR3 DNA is TGTGCCAGCAGCTTGAAGGCCGGGGAGCTGTTTTTT. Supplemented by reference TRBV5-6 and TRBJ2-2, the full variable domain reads DAGVTQSPTHLIKTRGQQVTLRCSPKSGHDTVSWYQQALGQGPQFIFQYYEEEERQRGNFPDRFSGHQFPNYSSELNVNALLLGDSALYLCASSLKAGELFFGEGSRLTVL.

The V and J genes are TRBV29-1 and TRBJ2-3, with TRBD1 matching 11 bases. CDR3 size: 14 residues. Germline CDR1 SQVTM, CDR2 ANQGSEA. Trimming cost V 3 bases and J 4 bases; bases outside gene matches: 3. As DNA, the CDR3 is TGCAGCGTTGAGGACAGGGGGCGCCCAGATACGCAGTATTTT. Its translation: CSVEDRGRPDTQYF.

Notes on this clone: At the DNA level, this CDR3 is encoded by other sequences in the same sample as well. CDR3 residues: CASSLSGYEQYF. CDR3 bases: TGCGCCAGCAGCCTCAGTGGTTACGAGCAGTACTTC. The gene calls are TRBV5-1 and TRBJ2-7; D unresolved. The CDR3 spans 12 residues. V dropped 4 bases and J dropped 4 bases, with 9 bases sitting between them. Per the germline V gene, CDR1 is SGHRS and CDR2 is YFSETQ.